This note documents a single TCR beta chain sequence. The data were obtained in a study of T-cell memory formation after mild COVID-19. TCRdb reanalysed the 5' RACE reads using MiXCR and keeps one entry per CDR3 protein. The sample comprises over 55,000 distinct CDR3 sequences, more than 9% of which are singletons, and under 30% rests with the top ten. The receptor was derived from a man aged 18 to 30 who had mild COVID-19 (a few samples of this study predate the infection). Cell type and time point are not known. Sequenced: PBMCs or a T cell subset sorted from them (not recorded which).

CDR3 in DNA: TGCGCCAGCAGTGATGGCGGGGGGGCCGGAGAGACCCAGTACTTC. This encodes CASSDGGGAGETQYF. The chain is built from TRBV10-1 and TRBJ2-5; the match to TRBD2 covers 9 bases. The CDR3 covers 15 residues. Germline V CDR1 and CDR2: WNHNN, SYGVQD (reference sequence). Losses at the gene ends were 3 bases for V and 4 bases for J; bases not matched to a gene: 6.